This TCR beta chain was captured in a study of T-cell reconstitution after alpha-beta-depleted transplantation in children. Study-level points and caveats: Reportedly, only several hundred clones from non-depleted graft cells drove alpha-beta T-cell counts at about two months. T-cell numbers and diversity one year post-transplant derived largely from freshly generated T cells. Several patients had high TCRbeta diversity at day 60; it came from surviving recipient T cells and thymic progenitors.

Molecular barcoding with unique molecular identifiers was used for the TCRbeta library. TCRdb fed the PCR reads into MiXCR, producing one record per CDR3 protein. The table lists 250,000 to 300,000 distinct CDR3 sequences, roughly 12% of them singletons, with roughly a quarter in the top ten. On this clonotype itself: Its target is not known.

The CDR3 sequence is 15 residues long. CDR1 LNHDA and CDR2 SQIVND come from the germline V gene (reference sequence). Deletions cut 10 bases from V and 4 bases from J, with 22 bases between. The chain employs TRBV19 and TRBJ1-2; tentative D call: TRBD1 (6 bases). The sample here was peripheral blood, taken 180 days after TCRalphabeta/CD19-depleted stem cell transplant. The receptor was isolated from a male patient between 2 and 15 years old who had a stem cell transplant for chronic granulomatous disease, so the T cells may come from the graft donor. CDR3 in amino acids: CATLRGDIPGYGYTF. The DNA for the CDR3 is TGTGCCACCCTCCGGGGGGACATTCCTGGCTATGGCTACACCTTC.